This T cell receptor (beta chain) appears in the sequencing data of a study of T cell responses to AZD1222 COVID-19 vaccine. Whole-study findings and limits: As reported, nearly half of all spike-specific TCRs target variant regions that are unmutated. Repertoires were obtained only post-peak T cell response.

CDR3 size: 16 residues. The ends were cut back, 3 bases at V and 1 base at J, with 12 bases in the middle. CDR1 is KGHDR, CDR2 SFDVKD, per germline. Profiling relied on immunoSEQ multiplex PCR, and the TCRdb table lists in-frame clones only, not all of them. The sample has around 170,000 clones; roughly 88% are singletons. Regarding this clone: Antigen unknown.

The sample was peripheral blood, taken on day 0 of AZD1222 vaccination. The sequence derives from an adult in good health. V and J are TRBV24-1 and TRBJ2-1; either TRBD1 or TRBD2 may fit D (5 bases each). The CDR3, as DNA: TGTGCCACCAGTGATCCTACAGGAGGATCCTACAATGAGCAGTTCTTC. It specifies CATSDPTGGSYNEQFF.